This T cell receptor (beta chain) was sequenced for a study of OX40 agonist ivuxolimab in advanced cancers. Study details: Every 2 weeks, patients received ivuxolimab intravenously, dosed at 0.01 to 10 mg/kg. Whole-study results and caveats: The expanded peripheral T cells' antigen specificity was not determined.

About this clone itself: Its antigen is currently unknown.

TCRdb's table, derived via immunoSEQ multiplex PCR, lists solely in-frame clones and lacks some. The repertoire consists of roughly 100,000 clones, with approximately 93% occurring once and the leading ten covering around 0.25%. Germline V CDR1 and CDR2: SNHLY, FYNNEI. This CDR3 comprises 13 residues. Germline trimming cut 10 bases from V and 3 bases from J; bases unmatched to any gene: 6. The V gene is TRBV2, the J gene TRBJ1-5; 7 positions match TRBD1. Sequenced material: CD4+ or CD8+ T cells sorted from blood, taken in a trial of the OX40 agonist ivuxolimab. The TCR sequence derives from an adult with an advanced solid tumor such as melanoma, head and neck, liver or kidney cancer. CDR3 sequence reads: CAIGQEVNQPQHF. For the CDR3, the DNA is TGTGCCATAGGACAGGAGGTCAATCAGCCCCAGCATTTT.